What follows is one T cell receptor (beta chain) and its context. What it binds is not known. CD45RO-CCR7+CD27+CD95- cells counted as naive CD8+ T cells. The authors prepared UMI-labeled TRB cDNA libraries by 5' RACE. Reanalyzing the 5' RACE reads, TCRdb keeps one entry per CDR3 protein, without DNA. In total, the table holds around 110,000 distinct CDR3 sequences. The germline CDR1 and CDR2 sequences are MGHRA and YSYEKL. The CDR3 runs 14 residues. The sample belongs to a study of CXCR3-negative and CXCR3-positive naive CD8 T cells. Study summary: The study obtained 140 million or so TRB reads, about 1.5 +/- 0.3 million per library.

Study-wide results and limits: TRBV-TRBJ usage was similar across naive CXCR3 subsets but distinct in memory cells. For CXCR3-positive naive cells, TRB CDR3s were more hydrophobic than those of CXCR3-negative naive cells.

Sequenced sample: naive CXCR3+ CD8+ T cells from blood. Subset here: CD45RO-CCR7+CD27+CD95- naive CD8+ T cells expressing CXCR3 (TNR3+). The origin of this receptor is a human donor in good health. Some clones in this sample may be carry-over from other donors' samples. This rearrangement joins TRBV4-1 to TRBJ1-1; absent DNA, TCRdb's TRBD1 call cannot be checked. This CDR3 reads CASSQEWGLGEAFF.